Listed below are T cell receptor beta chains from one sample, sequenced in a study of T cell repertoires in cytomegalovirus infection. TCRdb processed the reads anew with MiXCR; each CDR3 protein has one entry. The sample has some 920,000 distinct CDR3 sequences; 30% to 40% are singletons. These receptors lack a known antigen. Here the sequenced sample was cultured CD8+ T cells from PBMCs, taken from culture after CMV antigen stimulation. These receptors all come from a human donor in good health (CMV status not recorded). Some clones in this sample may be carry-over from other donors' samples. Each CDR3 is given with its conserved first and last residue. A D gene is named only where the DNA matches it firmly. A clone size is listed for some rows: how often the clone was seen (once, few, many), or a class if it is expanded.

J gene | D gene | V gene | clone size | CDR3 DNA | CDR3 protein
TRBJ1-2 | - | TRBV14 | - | TGTGCCAGCAGCCAAGAAAGTCCTTATGGCTACACCTTC | CASSQESPYGYTF
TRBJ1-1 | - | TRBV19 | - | TGTGCCAGTAGTCGCCGGGACAAGAACACTGAAGCTTTCTTT | CASSRRDKNTEAFF
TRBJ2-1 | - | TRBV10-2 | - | TGCGCCAGCAGTGAGCCTTCGATAGGGTCGTTCGGGTTCTTC | CASSEPSIGSFGFF
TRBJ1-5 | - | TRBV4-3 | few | TGCGCCAGCAGCAGATCGAGGGAATCAAATCAGCCCCAGCATTTT | CASSRSRESNQPQHF
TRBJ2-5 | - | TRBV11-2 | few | TGTGCCAGCAGCTTCAAGTACCCGGGACGGAGACGATACCAAGAGACCCAGTACTTC | CASSFKYPGRRRYQETQYF
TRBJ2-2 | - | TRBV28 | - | TGTGCCAGCAAATTGGGACGGCCCTTTGATACCGGGGAGCTGTTTTTT | CASKLGRPFDTGELFF
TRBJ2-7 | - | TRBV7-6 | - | TGTACCAGCAGCTTATTGGGGGCCTACGAGCAGTACTTC | CTSSLLGAYEQYF
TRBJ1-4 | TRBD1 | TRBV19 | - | TGTGCCAGTAGTCCACACAGGGGCGTCCGTGAAAAACTGTTTTTT | CASSPHRGVREKLFF
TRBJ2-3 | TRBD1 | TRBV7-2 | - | TGTGCCAGCAGCGCCGGGACAGGGCCTTATAGCACAGATACGCAGTATTTT | CASSAGTGPYSTDTQYF
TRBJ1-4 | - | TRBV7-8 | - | TGTGCCAGCAGCACACGGCATGAAAAACTGTTTTTT | CASSTRHEKLFF
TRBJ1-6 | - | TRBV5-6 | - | TGTGCCAGCAGCTCCGATGGGGGTTGGGGGACCAATTCACCCCTCCACTTT | CASSSDGGWGTNSPLHF
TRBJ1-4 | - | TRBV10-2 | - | TGCGCCAGCGGACCTGTTACCCCCTTAAGAGCTAATGAAAAACTGTTTTTT | CASGPVTPLRANEKLFF
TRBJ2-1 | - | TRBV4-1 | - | TGCGCCAGCAGCCAGTTAACTAGCTCCTACAATGAGCAGTTCTTC | CASSQLTSSYNEQFF
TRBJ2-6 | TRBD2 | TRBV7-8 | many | TGTGCCAGCAGCTTACCCCAGGGGCGGGGGGGTTATGGGGCCAACGTCCTGACTTTC | CASSLPQGRGGYGANVLTF
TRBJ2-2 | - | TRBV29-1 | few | TGCAGCGTTGAAGATACGGGCATAAGCGGGGAGCTGTTTTTT | CSVEDTGISGELFF
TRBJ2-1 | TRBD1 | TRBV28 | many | TGTGCCAGCAGCTCCCCTCGCGAGGGGGCAACAAAAAATGAGCAGTTCTTC | CASSSPREGATKNEQFF